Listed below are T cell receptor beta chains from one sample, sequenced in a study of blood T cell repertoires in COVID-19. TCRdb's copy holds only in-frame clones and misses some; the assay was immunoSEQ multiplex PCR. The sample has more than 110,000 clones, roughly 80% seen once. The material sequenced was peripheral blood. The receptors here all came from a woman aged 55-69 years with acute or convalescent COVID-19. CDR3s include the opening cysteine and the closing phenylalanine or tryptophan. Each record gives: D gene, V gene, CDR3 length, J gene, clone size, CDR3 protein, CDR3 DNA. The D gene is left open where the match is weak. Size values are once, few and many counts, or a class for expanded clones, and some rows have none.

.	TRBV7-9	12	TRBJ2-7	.	CASSFDVGEQYF	TGTGCCAGCAGCTTTGACGTCGGGGAGCAGTACTTC
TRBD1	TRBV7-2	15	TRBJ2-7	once	CASSRPGTGAYEQYF	TGTGCCAGCAGCCGTCCCGGGACAGGGGCGTACGAGCAGTACTTC
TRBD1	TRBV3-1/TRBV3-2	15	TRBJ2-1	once	CASSPWDRGYNEQFF	TGTGCCAGCAGCCCTTGGGACAGGGGCTACAATGAGCAGTTCTTC
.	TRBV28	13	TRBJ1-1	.	CASSSVMNTEAFF	TGTGCCAGCAGCTCTGTTATGAACACTGAAGCTTTCTTT
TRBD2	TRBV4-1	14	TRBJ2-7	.	CASSIAGGSYEQYF	TGCGCCAGCAGCATAGCGGGGGGCTCCTACGAGCAGTACTTC
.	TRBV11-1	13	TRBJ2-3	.	CASSKGQLDTQYF	TGTGCCAGCAGCAAGGGACAACTAGATACGCAGTATTTT
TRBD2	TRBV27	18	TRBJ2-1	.	CASSPRLAGRGSYNEQFF	TGTGCCAGCAGCCCCCGACTAGCGGGACGGGGCTCCTACAATGAGCAGTTCTTC
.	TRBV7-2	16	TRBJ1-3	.	CASSPSGTYSGNTIYF	TGTGCCAGCAGCCCCTCGGGGACATACTCTGGAAACACCATATATTTT
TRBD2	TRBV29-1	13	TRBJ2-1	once	CSVGGGRGNEQFF	TGCAGCGTCGGGGGGGGTCGTGGGAATGAGCAGTTCTTC
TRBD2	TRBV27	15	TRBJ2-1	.	CASSLRISGHNEQFF	TGTGCCAGCAGTCTGCGGATTAGCGGGCACAATGAGCAGTTCTTC
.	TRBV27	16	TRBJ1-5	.	CASSQTTVHSNQPQHF	TGTGCCAGCAGTCAAACGACAGTACATAGCAATCAGCCCCAGCATTTT
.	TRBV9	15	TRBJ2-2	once	CASSVGLSNTGELFF	TGTGCCAGCAGCGTCGGACTATCGAACACCGGGGAGCTGTTTTTT
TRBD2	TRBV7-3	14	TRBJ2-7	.	CASSLGGSGSEQYF	TGTGCCAGCAGCTTGGGAGGGAGTGGCTCGGAGCAGTACTTC
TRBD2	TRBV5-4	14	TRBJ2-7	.	CASSLTSGQYEQYF	TGTGCCAGCAGCTTGACTAGCGGACAATACGAGCAGTACTTC
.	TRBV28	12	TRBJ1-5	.	CASSPPNQPQHF	TGTGCCAGCAGTCCTCCTAATCAGCCCCAGCATTTT
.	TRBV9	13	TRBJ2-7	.	CASSVNTRGEQYF	TGTGCCAGCAGCGTGAACACCAGGGGTGAGCAGTACTTC
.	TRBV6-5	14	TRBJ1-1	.	CASRGLGRNTEAFF	TGTGCCAGCAGGGGACTGGGGAGGAACACTGAAGCTTTCTTT
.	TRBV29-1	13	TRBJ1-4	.	CSARGRTNEKLFF	TGCAGCGCAAGGGGCAGGACTAATGAAAAACTGTTTTTT
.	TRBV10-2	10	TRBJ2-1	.	CASRANEQFF	TGCGCCAGCAGGGCCAATGAGCAGTTCTTC
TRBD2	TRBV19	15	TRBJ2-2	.	CASSPSGTNTGELFF	TGTGCCAGTAGCCCGAGCGGGACGAACACCGGGGAGCTGTTTTTT
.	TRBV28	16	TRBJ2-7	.	CASSLSLLSSAYEQYF	TGTGCCAGCAGTTTATCGCTCCTCTCGTCAGCCTACGAGCAGTACTTC
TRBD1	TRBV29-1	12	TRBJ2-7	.	CSVGKGAVEQYF	TGCAGCGTTGGTAAGGGGGCGGTCGAGCAGTACTTC